This T cell receptor (beta chain) was retrieved from a study of blood T cells in healthy people across ages. This clonotype has more than one count but fewer than ten. After removal of 1 base from V and 4 bases from J, the junction contained 8 bases not matched to a gene. Looked up from germline, CDR1 is SGHKS and CDR2 is YYEKEE (reference sequence). The CDR3 runs to 16 residues. Primers used in a second PCR of about 6 to 11 cycles were a sample-barcoded 5' primer and a J-beta primer mix. MiXCR, applied by TCRdb to the 5' RACE reads, yields one record per CDR3 protein. The table shows some 730,000 distinct CDR3 sequences, with 20% to 25% occurring only once.

The TCR originated in a man between 65 and 80 years old in good health. The sample was blood. The chain employs TRBV5-5 and TRBJ1-5; 7 bases match TRBD1. CDR3 sequence: CASSLWAGGSNQPQHF. As DNA, the CDR3 is TGTGCCAGCAGCTTGTGGGCAGGGGGTTCAAATCAGCCCCAGCATTTT. Combining the CDR3 with reference TRBV5-5 and TRBJ1-5 gives the whole variable domain DAGVTQSPTHLIKTRGQQVTLRCSPISGHKSVSWYQQVLGQGPQFIFQYYEKEERGRGNFPDRFSARQFPNYSSELNVNALLLGDSALYLCASSLWAGGSNQPQHFGDGTRLSIL.